The 32 T cell receptor beta chains below all came from one sample that was sequenced in a study of blood T cells in healthy people across ages. Next came a second PCR, run for about 6 to 11 cycles, which used a sample-barcoded 5' primer along with a J-beta primer mix. TCRdb analysed the 5' RACE reads with MiXCR anew, one entry per CDR3 protein. This sample has fewer than 1.5 million distinct CDR3 sequences, with approximately 38% found just once. The specimen sequenced was blood. These receptors came from a woman under 30 in good health.

This chain connects TRBV6-6 to TRBJ1-5; tentative D call: TRBD1 (6 bases). From germline, CDR1 is MNHNY and CDR2 SVGAGI (reference sequence). This CDR3 has 15 amino acids. V lost 5 bases and J 5 bases, leaving 16 bases between the germline ends. CDR3 in amino acids: CASSHRGGADQPQHF. In DNA, the CDR3 is TGTGCCAGCAGTCACCGGGGGGGCGCGGATCAGCCCCAGCATTTT.

This chain links TRBV6-2 or TRBV6-3 with TRBJ2-7; D is ambiguous. Trimming removed 2 bases at V and 0 bases at J, with 11 bases between. CDR3 length equals 15 residues. Looked up from germline, CDR1 is MNHEY and CDR2 is SVGEGT. CDR3 sequence (DNA): TGTGCCAGCAGTTACCCCGGCGAGCCCTCCTACGAGCAGTACTTC. This encodes CASSYPGEPSYEQYF.

The chain employs TRBV10-3 and TRBJ2-1, with 10 bases that match TRBD2. There are 16 residues in the CDR3. V lost 6 bases to trimming and J lost 9 bases; unmatched junction nucleotides: 14. From germline, CDR1 is ENHRY and CDR2 SYGVKD. DNA for the CDR3: TGTGCCATCAGCGGTCGAAGCGGGAGGGCGGTCAGTGAGCAGTTCTTC. Amino acids: CAISGRSGRAVSEQFF.

In its sample, this clonotype was seen a few times. The chain combines TRBV5-6 with TRBJ2-1; D call uncertain. Germline loops: CDR1 SGHDT, CDR2 YYEEEE. V lost 0 bases and J 10 bases, leaving 8 bases between the germline ends. The CDR3 spans 12 residues. In DNA, the CDR3 is TGTGCCAGCAGCTTGGCCCTGACAGAGCAGTTCTTC. Residues: CASSLALTEQFF.

The chain carries TRBV10-3 and TRBJ2-7; 9 bases line up with TRBD2. After removal of 10 bases from V and 5 bases from J, the junction contained 15 bases not matched to a gene. The CDR3 covers 15 residues. Germline V CDR1 and CDR2: ENHRY, SYGVKD. The CDR3 coding sequence is TGTGCCACCGGCTTTTTAGCGGGAGCCATCCACGAGCAGTACTTC. Its protein is CATGFLAGAIHEQYF.

The rearrangement uses TRBV4-2 and TRBJ2-7, with 11 positions matching TRBD2. Per the germline V gene, CDR1 is LGHNA and CDR2 is YNFKEQ. The junction had 9 bases not matched to a gene; V was cut back by 1 base and J by 7 bases. The CDR3 contains 16 residues. The CDR3 here is CASSQAVTSGSGEQYF. The CDR3, as DNA: TGTGCCAGCAGCCAAGCTGTAACTAGCGGGAGCGGGGAGCAGTACTTC.

The chain combines TRBV20-1 with TRBJ2-7; 9 nucleotides line up with TRBD2. V was clipped by 3 bases and J by 2 bases; unmatched bases: 20. Germline CDR1 and CDR2: DFQATT and SNEGSKA (reference sequence). This CDR3 comprises 19 residues. The CDR3 is CSARPAGGGALIVAYEQYF. The CDR3 DNA follows: TGCAGTGCTAGGCCCGCCGGCGGGGGGGCCTTAATTGTGGCCTACGAGCAGTACTTC.

The chain combines TRBV20-1 with TRBJ2-1; 7 bases are a match to TRBD2. Trimming at V came to 3 bases and at J to 7 bases, leaving 9 bases not matched to a gene. Germline CDR1 DFQATT, CDR2 SNEGSKA (reference sequence). There are 14 residues in the CDR3. The CDR3 nucleotides are TGCAGTGCTAGTGGAGCGGGAAGGACGAATGAGCAGTTCTTC. Protein: CSASGAGRTNEQFF.

V usage is TRBV24-1 and J usage is TRBJ2-3; the match to TRBD2 covers 16 bases. The CDR3 loop spans 17 amino acids. The V gene's germline CDR1 is KGHDR and CDR2 SFDVKD. Losses at the gene ends were 6 bases for V and 3 bases for J; bases not matched to a gene: 5. The CDR3 nucleotides are TGTGCCACCAGTCCGGGACTAGCGGGAGGGTGGACAGATACGCAGTATTTT. It encodes CATSPGLAGGWTDTQYF.

This clonotype was seen just once. This likely comes from a read error, as the CDR3 has no conserved phenylalanine or tryptophan at its end. The chain couples TRBV5-5 to TRBJ1-1, with D unclear. CDR1 is SGHKS and CDR2 is YYEKEE in the germline V gene (reference sequence). The V and J ends lost 4 bases and 3 bases respectively, with 13 bases between them. The CDR3 covers 14 residues. The CDR3 region is CASSTESQDTEAFV. The CDR3 DNA follows: TGTGCCAGCAGCACCGAGTCGCAGGACACTGAAGCTTTCGTT.

The rearrangement uses TRBV20-1 and TRBJ2-1, with 12 bases lining up with TRBD2. The J segment lost 7 bases and the V segment lost 6 bases, leaving 4 bases of the junction unmatched. The CDR3 is 13 amino acids. Germline loops: CDR1 DFQATT, CDR2 SNEGSKA (reference sequence). Here the CDR3 DNA reads TGCAGTGCCCCGACTAGCGGGAGTAATGAGCAGTTCTTC. Translation gives CSAPTSGSNEQFF.

V usage is TRBV6-5 and J usage is TRBJ1-1; 9 bases line up with TRBD1. The germline V gene encodes CDR1 MNHEY and CDR2 SVGAGI. The J segment lost 10 bases and the V segment lost 2 bases, leaving 11 bases of the junction unmatched. The CDR3 contains 15 residues. CDR3 in DNA: TGTGCCAGCAGTTACCCCCCTGGGACAGGGCAAGTAGCTTTCTTT. This encodes CASSYPPGTGQVAFF.

With regard to this clonotype: The junction shows a germline mismatch at one end, possibly a read error. The rearrangement uses TRBV14 and TRBJ2-5; no clear D. The CDR3 sequence is 14 residues long. Germline V gives CDR1 SGHDN, CDR2 FVKESK. This CDR3 reads CASSQVGRQEIQYF. CDR3 in DNA: TGTGCCAGCAGCCAAGTGGGCAGACAAGAGATCCAGTACTTC.

The V call is TRBV7-2, the J call TRBJ1-5; possible D gene TRBD1, 5 bases. The CDR3 sequence is 14 residues long. Germline lookup yields CDR1 SGHTA and CDR2 FQGNSA. V shed 2 bases and J shed 6 bases, with 11 bases lying between them. As DNA, the CDR3 is TGTGCCAGCAGCTTACGGCTCGGGGGTCAGCCCCAGCATTTT. Translation gives CASSLRLGGQPQHF.

This chain uses TRBV3-1 with TRBJ2-1; 10 nucleotides agree with TRBD2. V was clipped by 1 base and J by 7 bases; unmatched bases: 7. Per germline, CDR1 LGHDT and CDR2 YNNKEL (reference sequence). The CDR3 sequence is 16 residues long. The CDR3, as DNA: TGTGCCAGCAGCCAAGCGTTTAGCGGGGGGTTAAATGAGCAGTTCTTC. Amino acid sequence: CASSQAFSGGLNEQFF.

The chain is built from TRBV27 and TRBJ1-2, with D possibly being TRBD1 (5 bases). The CDR3 is made up of 17 amino acids. Germline CDR1 is MNHEY and CDR2 is SMNVEV (reference sequence). The V and J ends lost 4 bases and 2 bases respectively, with 20 bases between them. CDR3 region: CASSSPPVSDRNYGYTF. The CDR3, as DNA: TGTGCCAGCAGTTCCCCACCCGTGTCAGACAGAAACTATGGCTACACCTTC.

The chain couples TRBV5-1 to TRBJ2-7; 12 bases line up with TRBD2. Unmatched junction bases numbered 6, after V lost 5 bases and J lost 0 bases. The CDR3 is 16 amino acids. Looked up from germline, CDR1 is SGHRS and CDR2 is YFSETQ. The DNA for the CDR3 is TGCGCCAGCAGTTTAATGACTAGCGGGAGCTCCTACGAGCAGTACTTC. Protein sequence: CASSLMTSGSSYEQYF.

This clonotype was seen more than once but under ten times. The genes are TRBV20-1 and TRBJ1-5, with D perhaps matching TRBD1 (5 bases). V was shortened by 3 bases and J by 7 bases, with 13 bases between the two germline ends. Germline V gene data show CDR1 as DFQATT and CDR2 as SNEGSKA (reference sequence). The CDR3 is made up of 13 amino acids. The chain's CDR3 is CSASQDRGQPQHF. The CDR3 region has the DNA TGCAGTGCTAGTCAGGACCGGGGGCAGCCCCAGCATTTT.

The genes are TRBV5-1 and TRBJ1-1; possibly TRBD1 for D (5 bases). From germline, CDR1 is SGHRS and CDR2 YFSETQ. The CDR3 covers 14 residues. Between the trimmed V and J ends, which lost 4 bases and 6 bases, there was a span of 16 bases. CDR3 DNA: TGCGCCAGCAGCGCAGACAGTCCCGCGGCTGAAGCTTTCTTT. It is translated as CASSADSPAAEAFF.

A few counts support this clonotype. J is TRBJ2-5 and V is TRBV20-1; D unresolved. V was pared by 0 bases and J by 1 base, with 12 bases between. Germline V gene sequence: CDR1 DFQATT, CDR2 SNEGSKA (reference sequence). The CDR3 has 15 residues. The CDR3 nucleotides are TGCAGTGCTAGAGATCCCCTAAGAATCCAAGAGACCCAGTACTTC. This codes for CSARDPLRIQETQYF.

The DNA of the CDR3 is TGCAGTGCTAGAATTGACGTGGCCGGGGAGCTGTTTTTT. It specifies CSARIDVAGELFF. V is TRBV20-1 and J is TRBJ2-2, with D uncertain. The V gene's germline CDR1 is DFQATT and CDR2 SNEGSKA (reference sequence). V lost 2 bases to trimming and J lost 6 bases, with 10 bases between them. The CDR3 spans 13 residues.

This clonotype was counted between two and nine times. The CDR3 nucleotides are TGTGCCAGCAGTCTCCTACTAGCGGGAGATACAGATACGCAGTATTTT. As protein: CASSLLLAGDTDTQYF. The V call is TRBV6-1, the J call TRBJ2-3; 11 nucleotides match TRBD2. V lost 5 bases and J lost 3; bases outside the gene matches: 7. This CDR3 has 16 amino acids. Germline V lookup: CDR1 MNHNS, CDR2 SASEGT.

This clonotype came up a few times. The rearrangement links TRBV6-1 to TRBJ1-1; 8 nucleotides line up with TRBD1. With V trimmed by 2 bases and J by 0 bases, 8 bases remained unmatched. The CDR3 is 17 amino acids. Per germline, CDR1 MNHNS and CDR2 SASEGT. The CDR3 DNA follows: TGTGCCAGCAGTGAAATCGTCACAGGGGGACTGAACACTGAAGCTTTCTTT. Protein product: CASSEIVTGGLNTEAFF.

The chain is built from TRBV5-1 and TRBJ1-1; 10 nucleotides align to TRBD1. Trimming took 4 bases from V and 4 from J; bases not matched to a gene: 10. CDR3 length: 16 residues. CDR1 and CDR2 from the germline V gene are SGHRS and YFSETQ. CDR3 sequence: CASSPAAGTGATEAFF. The CDR3 DNA follows: TGCGCCAGCAGCCCCGCCGCCGGGACAGGGGCCACTGAAGCTTTCTTT.

The chain recombines TRBV15 with TRBJ2-3, with TRBD1 matching over 10 bases. V dropped 1 base and J dropped 3; count of bases not matched to a gene: 7. This CDR3 region has 17 residues. Germline CDR1 LNHNV, CDR2 YYDKDF (reference sequence). The CDR3 DNA reads as TGTGCCACCAGCAGAGTGGAGGACAGGGGGTGGACAGATACGCAGTATTTT. This sequence encodes CATSRVEDRGWTDTQYF.

Only a few counts were recorded for this clonotype. This chain links TRBV27 with TRBJ2-1; 8 bases align to TRBD1. The CDR3 totals 14 residues. The J segment lost 6 bases and the V segment lost 2 bases, leaving 3 bases of the junction unmatched. The germline V gene has CDR1 MNHEY and CDR2 SMNVEV (reference sequence). The CDR3: CASSLADRANEQFF. The CDR3 DNA is TGTGCCAGCAGTTTAGCGGACAGGGCCAATGAGCAGTTCTTC.

The rearrangement links TRBV5-1 to TRBJ2-2; D is ambiguous. Germline CDR1 reads SGHRS; CDR2 reads YFSETQ. The CDR3 sequence is 16 residues long. V was cut by 1 base and J by 0 bases, with 10 bases left in between. The CDR3 spells CASSLFSRANTGELFF. CDR3 nucleotide sequence: TGCGCCAGCAGCTTGTTCTCAAGGGCGAACACCGGGGAGCTGTTTTTT.

This clonotype was picked up a small number of times. This rearrangement joins TRBV20-1 to TRBJ2-1, with 15 positions matching TRBD2. CDR3 length: 16 amino acids. Unmatched junction bases numbered 3, after V lost 6 bases and J lost 0 bases. Germline V gene sequence: CDR1 DFQATT, CDR2 SNEGSKA (reference sequence). Here the CDR3 DNA reads TGCAGTGCCTTGGGACTAGCGGGAGGCTCCTACAATGAGCAGTTCTTC. Protein: CSALGLAGGSYNEQFF.

This chain links TRBV2 with TRBJ2-1; TRBD2 matches 11 bases. Germline V gives CDR1 SNHLY, CDR2 FYNNEI. The CDR3 length is 18 residues. V lost 9 bases, J lost 7 bases, and 20 bases stayed unmatched. CDR3 coding DNA: TGTGCCAGTATTAGTAGCGGGAGGGCTACCGTCCGGGCGAATGAGCAGTTCTTC. Its protein is CASISSGRATVRANEQFF.

The chain carries TRBV5-1 and TRBJ1-1; TRBD1 matches at 8 bases. J was trimmed by 5 bases and V by 3 bases; bases with no gene match: 6. This CDR3 is 14 amino acids long. Germline CDR1 and CDR2: SGHRS and YFSETQ. CDR3 region: CASSSPTGGTEAFF. CDR3 nucleotides: TGCGCCAGCAGCTCCCCTACAGGGGGGACTGAAGCTTTCTTT.

This clonotype was found many times. The genes are TRBV7-2 and TRBJ2-3, with D possibly matching TRBD1 (5 bases). V was trimmed by 2 bases and J by 3 bases, leaving 6 bases between them. From germline, CDR1 is SGHTA and CDR2 FQGNSA. The CDR3 totals 13 residues. In nucleotides, the CDR3 is TGTGCCAGCAGCTTATACAGGACAGATACGCAGTATTTT. Encoded protein: CASSLYRTDTQYF.

This chain connects TRBV30 to TRBJ1-4; D ambiguous. CDR1 and CDR2 (germline): GTSNPN, SVGIG (reference sequence). The length of the CDR3 is 13 residues. Trimming pared 3 bases from V and 7 bases from J, leaving 12 bases between. The CDR3 reads CAWRGGWGEKLFF. Written as DNA, the CDR3 is TGTGCCTGGAGAGGAGGTTGGGGTGAAAAACTGTTTTTT.